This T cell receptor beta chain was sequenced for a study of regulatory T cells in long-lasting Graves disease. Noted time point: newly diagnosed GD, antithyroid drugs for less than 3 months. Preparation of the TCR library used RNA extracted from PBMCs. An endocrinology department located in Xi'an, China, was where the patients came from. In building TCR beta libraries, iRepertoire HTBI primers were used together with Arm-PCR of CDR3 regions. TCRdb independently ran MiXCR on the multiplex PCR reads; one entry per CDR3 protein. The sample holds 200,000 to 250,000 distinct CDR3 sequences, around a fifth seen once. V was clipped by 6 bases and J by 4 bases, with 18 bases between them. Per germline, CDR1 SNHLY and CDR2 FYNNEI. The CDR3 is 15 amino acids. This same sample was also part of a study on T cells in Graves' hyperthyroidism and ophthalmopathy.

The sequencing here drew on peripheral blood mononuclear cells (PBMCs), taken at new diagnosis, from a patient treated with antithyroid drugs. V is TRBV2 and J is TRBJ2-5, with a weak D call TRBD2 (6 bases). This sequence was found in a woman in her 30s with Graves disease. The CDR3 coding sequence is TGTGCCAGCAGCTTGTTTGGCGGGGTACCAGAGACCCAGTACTTC. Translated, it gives CASSLFGGVPETQYF.